The 11 T cell receptor beta chains below all came from one sample that was sequenced in a study of long-term antiretroviral therapy in people with HIV (dated by TCRdb to between 2022 and 2023). The immunoSEQ hsTCRB v3.0 assay was used at survey level resolution for TRB variable region sequencing. TCRdb retrieved this table from immuneACCESS and kept in-frame rearrangements only. Not all clones are present; in checked studies, unresolved V genes account for under half, and no reason is known for the remainder. This sample gives 19,000 or so clones in total; 80% to 85% of them show up just once. The ten top clones hold under 9.5% of the sample. The specimen was unsorted PBMCs, collected 0.3 years before starting antiretroviral therapy. Every receptor here comes from a man over 45 with HIV.

The chain combines TRBV6-1 with TRBJ2-4, with 7 nucleotides matching TRBD2. Trimming took 4 bases from V and 7 from J; bases not matched to a gene: 4. The CDR3 has 13 amino acids. Germline CDR1 MNHNS, CDR2 SASEGT. CDR3 amino acids: CASSADSGNIQYF. The CDR3 coding sequence is TGTGCCAGCAGTGCCGATAGCGGGAACATTCAGTACTTC.

This clone was seen a handful of times. V is TRBV4-3 and J is TRBJ1-4, with D possibly matching TRBD1 (6 bases). V lost 1 base, J lost 4 bases, and 13 bases lay in between. The CDR3 has 16 residues. Germline V lookup: CDR1 LGHNA, CDR2 YSLEER. The chain's CDR3 is CASSQVLGAGNEKLFF. The DNA for the CDR3 is TGCGCCAGCAGCCAAGTATTGGGGGCTGGTAATGAAAAACTGTTTTTT.

The chain joins TRBV27 to TRBJ1-1; D is unresolved. Germline values: CDR1 MNHEY, CDR2 SMNVEV (reference sequence). The CDR3 covers 13 residues. V gave up 2 bases and J gave up 6 bases, with 10 bases separating them. CDR3 in amino acids: CASSLTAKAEAFF. DNA of the CDR3: TGTGCCAGCAGTTTAACGGCAAAGGCTGAAGCTTTCTTT.

The J gene is TRBJ2-7, the V gene TRBV11-3; D might be TRBD1 or TRBD2, each matching 5 bases. CDR1 is SGHNT, CDR2 YENEEA, per germline. The length of the CDR3 is 14 residues. V shed 0 bases and J shed 6 bases, with 12 bases lying between them. The CDR3 protein is CASSLDQGPTEQYF. The CDR3 region has the DNA TGTGCCAGCAGCTTAGATCAGGGACCCACCGAGCAGTACTTC.

The J gene is TRBJ1-2, the V gene TRBV11-2; D is uncertain. The CDR3 has 13 amino acids. The V and J ends lost 3 bases and 1 base respectively, with 6 bases between them. Germline CDR1 and CDR2: SGHAT and FQNNGV. The DNA of the CDR3 is TGTGCCAGCAGCTTGGGCAGTAACTATGGCTACACCTTC. Its protein is CASSLGSNYGYTF.

This chain joins TRBV6-5 and TRBJ1-3; 8 nucleotides agree with TRBD1. J lost 3 bases, V lost 6 bases, and 7 bases had no gene match. Germline lookup yields CDR1 MNHEY and CDR2 SVGAGI. There are 15 residues in the CDR3. The CDR3 DNA sequence: TGTGCCAGCAGATACAGGGGGAATCTTGGAAACACCATATATTTT. This codes for CASRYRGNLGNTIYF.

In its sample, this clone was seen a few times. The V call is TRBV27, the J call TRBJ2-7; D is possibly TRBD1 or TRBD2 (5 bases each). Germline V gives CDR1 MNHEY, CDR2 SMNVEV (reference sequence). The CDR3 is 15 amino acids. The V end was cut by 10 bases, the J end by 3 bases, with 22 bases between. The CDR3 loop is CANGGLGQQRYEQYF. The CDR3 coding sequence is TGTGCCAACGGAGGACTGGGGCAGCAACGCTACGAGCAGTACTTC.

In DNA form, the CDR3 reads TGCGCCAGCAGCTCGATCGAGCGGGATATTAACAATGAGCAGTTCTTC. Protein: CASSSIERDINNEQFF. The chain is built from TRBV5-1 and TRBJ2-1; TRBD2 matches 7 bases. CDR3 size: 16 residues. Losses at the gene ends were 3 bases for V and 5 bases for J; bases not matched to a gene: 11. The germline V gene has CDR1 SGHRS and CDR2 YFSETQ.

The V and J genes are TRBV27 and TRBJ2-3; D gene unclear. Germline V CDR1 and CDR2: MNHEY, SMNVEV (reference sequence). The length of the CDR3 is 15 residues. V lost 4 bases and J lost 1, with 12 bases in between. The CDR3 loop is CASSSYQRGTDTQYF. CDR3 sequence (DNA): TGTGCCAGCAGTTCTTACCAAAGAGGCACAGATACGCAGTATTTT.

V and J are TRBV6-5 and TRBJ2-3, with D maybe TRBD2 (6 bases). CDR3 size: 15 residues. Germline lookup yields CDR1 MNHEY and CDR2 SVGAGI. Between the trimmed V and J ends, which lost 7 bases and 4 bases, there was a span of 18 bases. CDR3 region: CASTLRGDVADTQYF. The CDR3 nucleotides read TGTGCCAGCACCTTACGCGGGGATGTCGCAGATACGCAGTATTTT.

This sequence joins TRBV28 and TRBJ1-5; TRBD1 aligns across 9 bases. The CDR3 loop spans 13 amino acids. With 9 bases clipped from V and 5 bases from J, the junction kept 5 bases outside the gene matches. Germline V gene sequence: CDR1 MDHEN, CDR2 SYDVKM. CDR3 DNA sequence: TGTGCCAGTAGAGGGACAGGGCATCAGCCCCAGCATTTT. This sequence encodes CASRGTGHQPQHF. Full variable domain (outside the CDR3, taken from reference TRBV28 and TRBJ1-5): DVKVTQSSRYLVKRTGEKVFLECVQDMDHENMFWYRQDPGLGLRLIYFSYDVKMKEKGDIPEGYSVSREKKERFSLILESASTNQTSMYLCASRGTGHQPQHFGDGTRLSIL.